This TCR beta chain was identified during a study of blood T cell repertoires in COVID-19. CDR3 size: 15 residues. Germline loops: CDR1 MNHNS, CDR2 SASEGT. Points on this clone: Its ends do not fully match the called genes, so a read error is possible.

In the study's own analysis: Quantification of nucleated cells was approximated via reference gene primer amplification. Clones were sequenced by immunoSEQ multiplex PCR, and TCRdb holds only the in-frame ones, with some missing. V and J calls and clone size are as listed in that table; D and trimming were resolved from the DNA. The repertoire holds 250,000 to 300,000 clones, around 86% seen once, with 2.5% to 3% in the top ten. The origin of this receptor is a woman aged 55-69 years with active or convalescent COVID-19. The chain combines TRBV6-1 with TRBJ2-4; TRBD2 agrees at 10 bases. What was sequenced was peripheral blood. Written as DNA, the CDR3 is TGTGCCAGCAGTGAAGCCTCGCTAGCGGGGGCCGTTTGGGACTTC. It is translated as CASSEASLAGAVWDF.